A selection of T cell receptor beta chains follows, all from one sample in a study of T-cell memory formation after mild COVID-19. TCRdb called the 5' RACE reads again in MiXCR, with one record for every CDR3 protein. The sample shows 85,000 to 120,000 distinct CDR3 sequences, 15% to 20% of them seen only once. Sequencing was done on a sample of PBMCs or a T cell subset sorted from them (not recorded which). The origin of the receptors is an adult woman who had mild COVID-19 (a few samples of this study predate the infection). Cell type and time point are not known. Both conserved end residues are part of each CDR3. D genes are given only for firm matches. Only part of the rows carry a size: once, few, many, or a class if the clone is expanded.

d_call clone_size cdr3_length j_call v_call cdr3_nt cdr3_aa
. few 13 TRBJ2-3 TRBV19 TGTGCCAGTAGTAGCCGGATCACAGATACGCAGTATTTT CASSSRITDTQYF
TRBD1 few 16 TRBJ2-2 TRBV14 TGTGCCAGCAGCCCTACCGGGACAGGAAACACCGGGGAGCTGTTTTTT CASSPTGTGNTGELFF
. . 14 TRBJ2-3 TRBV24-1 TGTGCCACCAGTGAGGACACCCGGTCGGATACGCAGTATTTT CATSEDTRSDTQYF
TRBD1 few 15 TRBJ1-4 TRBV7-9 TGTGCCAGCAGCCCTACACAGGGGGCCTATGGGAAACTGTTTTTT CASSPTQGAYGKLFF
. . 13 TRBJ2-1 TRBV12-5 TGTGCTAGTGGTTTGGGACCCAACAATGAGCAGTTCTTC CASGLGPNNEQFF
. few 12 TRBJ2-7 TRBV11-2 TGTGCCAGCAGCTTAACGGACTTAAGTCAGTACTTC CASSLTDLSQYF
. few 15 TRBJ2-7 TRBV20-1 TGCAGTGCTAGAGATCAAGGGATCGGCTCCTACGAGCAGTACTTC CSARDQGIGSYEQYF
. . 13 TRBJ2-3 TRBV12-5 TGTGCTAGTGGTTTTAGGCGAACAGATACGCAGTATTTT CASGFRRTDTQYF
. many 14 TRBJ1-4 TRBV19 TGTGCCAGTAGTATAGCGGGACACGAAGAAAAACTGTTTTTT CASSIAGHEEKLFF
. . 15 TRBJ2-2 TRBV3-1 TGTGCCAGCAGCCAAGATCCGAGCAGAACCGGGGAGCTGTTTTTT CASSQDPSRTGELFF
. many 15 TRBJ2-7 TRBV14 TGTGCCAGCAGCCAAGAAGTAGAAATGCGGAACGAGCAGTACTTC CASSQEVEMRNEQYF
. few 13 TRBJ2-7 TRBV5-1 TGCGCCAGCAGCTTGTCGGCAGGCTACGAGCAGTACTTC CASSLSAGYEQYF
TRBD2 few 14 TRBJ2-3 TRBV4-2 TGTGCCAGCAGCCAAGGAGCGGGAGAGGATACGCAGTATTTT CASSQGAGEDTQYF
. . 17 TRBJ2-3 TRBV20-1 TGCAGTGCTAGAGATAGGTCTAGCACAACACGGGCAGATACGCAGTATTTT CSARDRSSTTRADTQYF
. . 14 TRBJ1-1 TRBV4-3 TGCGCCAGCAGCCAAGATACAGGGAGGTCTGAAGCTTTCTTT CASSQDTGRSEAFF
. few 14 TRBJ2-7 TRBV12-3/TRBV12-4 TGTGCCAGCAGCTCCGACCTAGGGACCTACGAGCAGTACTTC CASSSDLGTYEQYF
TRBD1 . 13 TRBJ2-5 TRBV29-1 TGCAGCGTTGGGGGACAGGGTCAAGAGACCCAGTACTTC CSVGGQGQETQYF
. . 17 TRBJ2-7 TRBV27 TGTGCCAGCAGTTTAACTGGGGGCTCTCTGTTCCTCTACGAGCAGTACTTC CASSLTGGSLFLYEQYF